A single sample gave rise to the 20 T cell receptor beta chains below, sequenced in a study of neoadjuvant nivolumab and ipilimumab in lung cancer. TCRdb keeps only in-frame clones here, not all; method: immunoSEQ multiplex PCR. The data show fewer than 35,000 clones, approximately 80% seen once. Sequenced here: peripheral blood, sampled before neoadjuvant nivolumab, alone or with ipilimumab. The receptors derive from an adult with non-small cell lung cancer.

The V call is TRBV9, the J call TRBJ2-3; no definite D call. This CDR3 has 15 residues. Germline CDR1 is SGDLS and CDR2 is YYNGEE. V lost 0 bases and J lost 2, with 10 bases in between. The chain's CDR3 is CASSVDGQLTDTQYF. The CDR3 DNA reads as TGTGCCAGCAGCGTAGACGGGCAGCTCACAGATACGCAGTATTTT.

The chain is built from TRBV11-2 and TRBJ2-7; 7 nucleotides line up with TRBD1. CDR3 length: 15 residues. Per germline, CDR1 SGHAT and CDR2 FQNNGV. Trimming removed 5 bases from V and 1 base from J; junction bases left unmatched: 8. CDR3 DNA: TGTGCCAGCAGCGCCCGACAGGGATTATCCTACGAGCAGTACTTC. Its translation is CASSARQGLSYEQYF.

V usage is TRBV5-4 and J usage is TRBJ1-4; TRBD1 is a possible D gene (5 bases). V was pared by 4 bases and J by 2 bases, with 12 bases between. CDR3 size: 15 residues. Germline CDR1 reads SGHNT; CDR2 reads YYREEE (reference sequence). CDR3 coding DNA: TGTGCCAGCAGCCCAGTAGGGGCTACTAATGAAAAACTGTTTTTT. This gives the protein CASSPVGATNEKLFF.

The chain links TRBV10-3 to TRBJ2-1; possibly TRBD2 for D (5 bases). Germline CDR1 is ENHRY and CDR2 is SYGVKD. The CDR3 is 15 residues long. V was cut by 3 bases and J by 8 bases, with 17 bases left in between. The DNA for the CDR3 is TGTGCCATCAGTGAAGGAGGTCCCTACGACGATGAGCAGTTCTTC. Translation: CAISEGGPYDDEQFF.

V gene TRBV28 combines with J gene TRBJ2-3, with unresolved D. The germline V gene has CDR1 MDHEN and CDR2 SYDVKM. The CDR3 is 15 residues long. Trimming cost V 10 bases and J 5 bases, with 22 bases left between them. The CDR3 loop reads CATSGMFLPGDTQYF. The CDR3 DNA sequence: TGTGCCACCTCGGGTATGTTCCTACCCGGAGATACGCAGTATTTT. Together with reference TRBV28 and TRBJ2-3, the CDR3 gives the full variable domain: DVKVTQSSRYLVKRTGEKVFLECVQDMDHENMFWYRQDPGLGLRLIYFSYDVKMKEKGDIPEGYSVSREKKERFSLILESASTNQTSMYLCATSGMFLPGDTQYFGPGTRLTVL.

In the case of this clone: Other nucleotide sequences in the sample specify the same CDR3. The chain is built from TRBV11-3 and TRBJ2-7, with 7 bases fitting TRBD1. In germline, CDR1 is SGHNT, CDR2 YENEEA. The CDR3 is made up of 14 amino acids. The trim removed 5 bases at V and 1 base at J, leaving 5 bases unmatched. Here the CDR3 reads CASSRGQSSYEQYF. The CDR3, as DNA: TGTGCCAGCAGCCGGGGACAGTCATCCTACGAGCAGTACTTC.

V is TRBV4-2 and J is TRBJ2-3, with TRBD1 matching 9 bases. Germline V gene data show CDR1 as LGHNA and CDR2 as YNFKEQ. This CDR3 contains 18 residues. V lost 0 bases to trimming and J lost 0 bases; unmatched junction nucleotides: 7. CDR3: CASSQEWGTGLSTDTQYF. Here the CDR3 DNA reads TGTGCCAGCAGCCAAGAATGGGGGACAGGGTTGAGCACAGATACGCAGTATTTT.

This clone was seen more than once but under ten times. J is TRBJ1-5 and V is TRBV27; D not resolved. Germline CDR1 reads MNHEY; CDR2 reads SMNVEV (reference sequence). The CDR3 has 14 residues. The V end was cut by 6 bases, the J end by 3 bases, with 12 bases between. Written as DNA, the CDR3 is TGTGCCAGCAGACCGAGGCAAGCCAATCAGCCCCAGCATTTT. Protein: CASRPRQANQPQHF.

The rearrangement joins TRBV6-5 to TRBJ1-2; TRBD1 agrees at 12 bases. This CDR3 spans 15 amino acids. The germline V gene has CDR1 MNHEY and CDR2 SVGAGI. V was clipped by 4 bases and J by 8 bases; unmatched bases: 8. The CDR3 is CASSSPGQGAGGYTF. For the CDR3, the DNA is TGTGCCAGCAGTTCCCCGGGACAGGGGGCCGGAGGCTACACCTTC.

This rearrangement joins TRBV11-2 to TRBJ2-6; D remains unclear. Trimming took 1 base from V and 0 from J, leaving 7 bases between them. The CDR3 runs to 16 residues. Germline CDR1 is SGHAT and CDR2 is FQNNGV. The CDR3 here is CASSLVRSSGANVLTF. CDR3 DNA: TGTGCCAGCAGCTTAGTCAGGAGCTCTGGGGCCAACGTCCTGACTTTC. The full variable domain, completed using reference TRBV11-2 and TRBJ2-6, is EAGVAQSPRYKIIEKRQSVAFWCNPISGHATLYWYQQILGQGPKLLIQFQNNGVVDDSQLPKDRFSAERLKGVDSTLKIQPAKLEDSAVYLCASSLVRSSGANVLTFGAGSRLTVL.

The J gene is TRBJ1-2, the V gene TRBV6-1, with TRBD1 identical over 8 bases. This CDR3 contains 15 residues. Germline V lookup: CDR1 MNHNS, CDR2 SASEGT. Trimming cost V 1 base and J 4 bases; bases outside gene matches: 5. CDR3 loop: CASSEGGGQGYGYTF. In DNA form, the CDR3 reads TGTGCCAGCAGTGAAGGGGGAGGACAGGGCTATGGCTACACCTTC.

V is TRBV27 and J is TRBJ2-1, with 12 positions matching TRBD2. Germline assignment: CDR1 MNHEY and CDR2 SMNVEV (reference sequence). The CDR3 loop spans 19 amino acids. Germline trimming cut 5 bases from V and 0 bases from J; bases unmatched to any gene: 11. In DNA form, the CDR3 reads TGTGCCAGCAGTGGTCGGACTAGCGGGGCTACCTCCTCCTACAATGAGCAGTTCTTC. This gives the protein CASSGRTSGATSSYNEQFF.

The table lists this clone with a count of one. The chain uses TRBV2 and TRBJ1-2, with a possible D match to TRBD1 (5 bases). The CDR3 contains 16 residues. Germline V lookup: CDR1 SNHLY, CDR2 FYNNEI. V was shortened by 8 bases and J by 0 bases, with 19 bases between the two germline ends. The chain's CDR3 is CASSWTSLPTNYGYTF. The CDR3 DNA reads TGTGCCAGCTCCTGGACAAGCCTTCCTACTAACTATGGCTACACCTTC.

Written as DNA, the CDR3 is TGTGCCAGTAGTATAGATACGAGGAACACTGAAGCTTTCTTT. Amino acids: CASSIDTRNTEAFF. The chain has TRBV19 and TRBJ1-1; unclear D gene. The CDR3 contains 14 residues. CDR1 is LNHDA, CDR2 SQIVND, per germline (reference sequence). V was pared by 0 bases and J by 1 base, with 6 bases between.

The CDR3: CASSSPLGTEFNTEAFF. CDR3 DNA sequence: TGTGCCAGCAGTTCCCCCCTCGGGACAGAGTTCAACACTGAAGCTTTCTTT. The chain links TRBV2 to TRBJ1-1; 7 bases are shared with TRBD1. With 5 bases clipped from V and 2 bases from J, the junction kept 14 bases outside the gene matches. The V gene's germline CDR1 is SNHLY and CDR2 FYNNEI. The CDR3 loop spans 17 amino acids. The whole variable domain, remainder taken from reference TRBV2 and TRBJ1-1, is EPEVTQTPSHQVTQMGQEVILRCVPISNHLYFYWYRQILGQKVEFLVSFYNNEISEKSEIFDDQFSVERPDGSNFTLKIRSTKLEDSAMYFCASSSPLGTEFNTEAFFGQGTRLTVV.

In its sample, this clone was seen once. The DNA of the CDR3 is TGCGCCAGCAGCCAAGATCTGATAGGCAGGAGTAATGAAAAACTGTTTTTT. It encodes CASSQDLIGRSNEKLFF. The V call is TRBV4-3, the J call TRBJ1-4; D not resolved. V lost 0 bases and J lost 4, with 15 bases in between. The CDR3 covers 17 residues. CDR1 LGHNA and CDR2 YSLEER come from the germline V gene.

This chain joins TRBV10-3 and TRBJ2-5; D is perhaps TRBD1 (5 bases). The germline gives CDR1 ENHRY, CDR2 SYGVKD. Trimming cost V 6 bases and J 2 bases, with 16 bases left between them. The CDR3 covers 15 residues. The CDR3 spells CAISLNLGAQETQYF. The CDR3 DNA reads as TGTGCCATCAGCCTAAACCTTGGGGCTCAAGAGACCCAGTACTTC.

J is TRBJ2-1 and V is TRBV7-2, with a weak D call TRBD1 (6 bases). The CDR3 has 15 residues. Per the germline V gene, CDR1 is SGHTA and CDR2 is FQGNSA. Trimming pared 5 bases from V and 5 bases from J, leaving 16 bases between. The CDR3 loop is CASSPPNRVNNEQFF. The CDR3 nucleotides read TGTGCCAGCAGCCCGCCTAACAGGGTAAACAATGAGCAGTTCTTC.

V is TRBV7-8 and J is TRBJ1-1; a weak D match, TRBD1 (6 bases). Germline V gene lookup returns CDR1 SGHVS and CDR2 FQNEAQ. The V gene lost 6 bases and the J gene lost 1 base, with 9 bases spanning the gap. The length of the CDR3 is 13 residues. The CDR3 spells CASSLDRNTEAFF. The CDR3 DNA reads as TGTGCCAGCAGTTTGGACAGGAACACTGAAGCTTTCTTT.

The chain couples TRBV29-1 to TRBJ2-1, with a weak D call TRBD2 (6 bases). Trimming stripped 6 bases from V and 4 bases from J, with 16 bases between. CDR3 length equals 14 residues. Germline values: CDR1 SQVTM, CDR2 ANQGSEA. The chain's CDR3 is CSVGDSKRYNEQFF. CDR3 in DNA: TGCAGCGTCGGGGACTCCAAAAGGTACAATGAGCAGTTCTTC.